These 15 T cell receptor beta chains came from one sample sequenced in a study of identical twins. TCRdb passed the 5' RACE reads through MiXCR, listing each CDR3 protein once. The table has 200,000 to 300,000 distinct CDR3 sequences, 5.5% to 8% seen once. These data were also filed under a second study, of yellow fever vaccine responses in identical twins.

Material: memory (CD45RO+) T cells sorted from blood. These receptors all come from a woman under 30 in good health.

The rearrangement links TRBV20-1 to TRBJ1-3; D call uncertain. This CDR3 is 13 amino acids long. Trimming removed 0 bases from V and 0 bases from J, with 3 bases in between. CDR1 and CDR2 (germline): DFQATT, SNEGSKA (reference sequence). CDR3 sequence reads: CSARDTSGNTIYF. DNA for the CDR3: TGCAGTGCTAGAGACACCTCTGGAAACACCATATATTTT.

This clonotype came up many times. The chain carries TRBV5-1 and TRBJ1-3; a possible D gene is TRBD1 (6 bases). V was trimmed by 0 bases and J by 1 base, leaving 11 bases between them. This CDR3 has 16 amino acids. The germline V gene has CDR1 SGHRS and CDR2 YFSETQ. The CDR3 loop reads CASSLGTGSSGNTIYF. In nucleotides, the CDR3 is TGCGCCAGCAGCTTGGGCACAGGGAGTTCTGGAAACACCATATATTTT.

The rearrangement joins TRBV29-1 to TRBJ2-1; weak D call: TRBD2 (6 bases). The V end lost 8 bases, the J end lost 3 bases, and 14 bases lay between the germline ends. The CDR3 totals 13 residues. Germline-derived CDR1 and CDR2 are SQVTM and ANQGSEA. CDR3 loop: CSHDGTHYNEQFF. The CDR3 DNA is TGCAGCCACGACGGGACTCACTACAATGAGCAGTTCTTC.

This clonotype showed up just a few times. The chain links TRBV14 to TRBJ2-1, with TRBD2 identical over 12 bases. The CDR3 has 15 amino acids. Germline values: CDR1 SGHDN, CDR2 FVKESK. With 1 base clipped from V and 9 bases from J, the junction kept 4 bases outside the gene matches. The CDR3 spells CASSQVTSGRREQFF. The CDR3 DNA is TGTGCCAGCAGCCAAGTTACTAGCGGGAGGCGTGAGCAGTTCTTC.

This CDR3 is CSARGAGLAASTDTQYF. CDR3 in DNA: TGCAGTGCTAGAGGCGCCGGACTAGCGGCTAGCACAGATACGCAGTATTTT. V is TRBV20-1 and J is TRBJ2-3; TRBD2 agrees at 10 bases. V gave up 1 base and J gave up 0 bases; unmatched junction bases: 7. The CDR3 length is 17 residues. Germline assignment: CDR1 DFQATT and CDR2 SNEGSKA (reference sequence).

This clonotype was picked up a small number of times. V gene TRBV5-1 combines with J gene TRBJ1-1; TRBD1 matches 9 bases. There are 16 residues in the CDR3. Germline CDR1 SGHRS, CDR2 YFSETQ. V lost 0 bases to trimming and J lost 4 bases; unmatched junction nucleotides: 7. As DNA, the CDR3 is TGCGCCAGCAGCTTGGGGGGGACAGGGAAGGGCACTGAAGCTTTCTTT. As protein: CASSLGGTGKGTEAFF.

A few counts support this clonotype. The CDR3 bases are TGCGCCAGCAGCGCAGATAACACCGGGGAGCTGTTTTTT. Translation gives CASSADNTGELFF. The rearrangement joins TRBV10-1 to TRBJ2-2; D is undetermined. The V end lost 6 bases, the J end lost 2 bases, and 7 bases lay between the germline ends. The CDR3 sequence is 13 residues long. CDR1 and CDR2 from the germline V gene are WNHNN and SYGVQD (reference sequence).

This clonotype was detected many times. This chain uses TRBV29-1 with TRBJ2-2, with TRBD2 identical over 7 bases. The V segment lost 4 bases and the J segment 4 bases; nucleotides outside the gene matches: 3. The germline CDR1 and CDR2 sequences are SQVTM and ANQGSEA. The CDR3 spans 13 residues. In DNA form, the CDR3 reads TGCAGCGTTGTTCGCGGGAGCACCGGGGAGCTGTTTTTT. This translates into CSVVRGSTGELFF.

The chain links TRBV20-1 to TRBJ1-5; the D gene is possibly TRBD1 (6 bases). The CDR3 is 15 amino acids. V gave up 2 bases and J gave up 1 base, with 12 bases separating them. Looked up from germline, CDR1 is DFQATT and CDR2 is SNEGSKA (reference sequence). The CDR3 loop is CSARLGGQSNQPQHF. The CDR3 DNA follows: TGCAGTGCTAGACTGGGGGGCCAAAGCAATCAGCCCCAGCATTTT.

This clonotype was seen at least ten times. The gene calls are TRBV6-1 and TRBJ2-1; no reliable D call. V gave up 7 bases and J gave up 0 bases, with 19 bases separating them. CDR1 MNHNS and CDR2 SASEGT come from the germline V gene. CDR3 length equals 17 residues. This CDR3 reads CASTRTDGYSSYNEQFF. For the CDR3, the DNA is TGTGCCAGCACCCGGACGGATGGGTATAGCTCCTACAATGAGCAGTTCTTC.

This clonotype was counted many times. CDR3 amino acids: CSAIPTGSPYNSPLHF. CDR3 sequence (DNA): TGCAGTGCTATCCCTACGGGCTCTCCCTATAATTCACCCCTCCACTTT. The chain recombines TRBV20-1 with TRBJ1-6; D gene uncertain. Germline values: CDR1 DFQATT, CDR2 SNEGSKA (reference sequence). The V end lost 4 bases, the J end lost 2 bases, and 15 bases lay between the germline ends. This CDR3 comprises 16 residues.

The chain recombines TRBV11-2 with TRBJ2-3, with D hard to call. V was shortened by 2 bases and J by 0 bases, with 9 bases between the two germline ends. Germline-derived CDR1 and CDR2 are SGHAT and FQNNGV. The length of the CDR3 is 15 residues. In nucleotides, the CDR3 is TGTGCCAGCAGCTTAATGTGGGTGAGCACAGATACGCAGTATTTT. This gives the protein CASSLMWVSTDTQYF.

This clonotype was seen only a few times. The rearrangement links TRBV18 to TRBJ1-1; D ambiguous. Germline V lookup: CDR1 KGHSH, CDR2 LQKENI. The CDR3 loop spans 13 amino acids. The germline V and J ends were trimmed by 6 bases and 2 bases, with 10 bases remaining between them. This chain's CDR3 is CASSVWVNTEAFF. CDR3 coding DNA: TGTGCCAGCTCGGTGTGGGTTAACACTGAAGCTTTCTTT.

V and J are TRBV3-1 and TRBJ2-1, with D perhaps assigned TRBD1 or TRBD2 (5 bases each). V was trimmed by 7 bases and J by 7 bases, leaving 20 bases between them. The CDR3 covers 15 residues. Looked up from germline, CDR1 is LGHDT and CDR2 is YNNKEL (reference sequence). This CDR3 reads CASTLSGTPGNEQFF. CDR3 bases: TGTGCCAGCACCCTTTCCGGGACCCCGGGGAATGAGCAGTTCTTC.

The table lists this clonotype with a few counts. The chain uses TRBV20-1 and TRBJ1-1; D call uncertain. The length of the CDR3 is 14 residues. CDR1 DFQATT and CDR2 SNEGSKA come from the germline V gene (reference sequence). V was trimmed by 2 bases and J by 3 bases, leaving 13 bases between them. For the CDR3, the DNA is TGCAGTGCTAGAAGTTTATCGGCGGACACTGAAGCTTTCTTT. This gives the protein CSARSLSADTEAFF.